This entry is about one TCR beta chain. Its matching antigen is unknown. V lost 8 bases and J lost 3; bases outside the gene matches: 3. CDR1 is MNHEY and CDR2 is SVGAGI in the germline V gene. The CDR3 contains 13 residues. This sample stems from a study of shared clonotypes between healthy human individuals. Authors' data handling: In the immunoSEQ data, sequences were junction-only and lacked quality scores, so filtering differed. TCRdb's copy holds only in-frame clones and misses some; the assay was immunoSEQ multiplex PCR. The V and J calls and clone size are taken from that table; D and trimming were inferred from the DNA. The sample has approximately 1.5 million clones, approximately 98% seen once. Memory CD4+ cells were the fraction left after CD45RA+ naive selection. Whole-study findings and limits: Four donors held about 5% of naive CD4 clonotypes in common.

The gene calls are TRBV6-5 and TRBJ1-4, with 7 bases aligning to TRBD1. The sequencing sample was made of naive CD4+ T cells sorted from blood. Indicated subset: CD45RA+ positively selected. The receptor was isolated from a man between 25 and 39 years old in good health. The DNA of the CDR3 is TGTGCCAGCCAGGGGGGATCTAATGAAAAACTGTTTTTT. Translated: CASQGGSNEKLFF.